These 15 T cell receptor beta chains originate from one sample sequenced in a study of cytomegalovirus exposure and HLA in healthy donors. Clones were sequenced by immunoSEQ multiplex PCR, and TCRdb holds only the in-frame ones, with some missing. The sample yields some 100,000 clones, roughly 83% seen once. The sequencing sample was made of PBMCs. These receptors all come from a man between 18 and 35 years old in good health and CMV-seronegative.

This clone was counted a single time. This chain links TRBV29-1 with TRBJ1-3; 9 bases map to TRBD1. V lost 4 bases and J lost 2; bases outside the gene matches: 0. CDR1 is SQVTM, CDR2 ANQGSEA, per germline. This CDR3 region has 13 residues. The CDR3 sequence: CSVGQGAGNTIYF. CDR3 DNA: TGCAGCGTTGGACAGGGGGCTGGAAACACCATATATTTT.

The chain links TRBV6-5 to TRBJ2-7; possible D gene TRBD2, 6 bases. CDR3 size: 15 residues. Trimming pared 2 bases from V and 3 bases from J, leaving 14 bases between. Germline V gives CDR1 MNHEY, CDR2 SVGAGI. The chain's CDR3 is CASSYKGGAGYEQYF. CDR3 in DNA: TGTGCCAGCAGTTACAAGGGCGGGGCGGGCTACGAGCAGTACTTC.

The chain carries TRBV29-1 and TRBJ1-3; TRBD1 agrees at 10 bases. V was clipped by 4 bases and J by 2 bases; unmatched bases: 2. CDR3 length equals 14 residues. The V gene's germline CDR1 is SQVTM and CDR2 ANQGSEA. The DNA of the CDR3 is TGCAGCGTTGTGGGACAGGGGCCTGGAAACACCATATATTTT. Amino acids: CSVVGQGPGNTIYF. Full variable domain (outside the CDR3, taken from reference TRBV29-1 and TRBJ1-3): SAVISQKPSRDICQRGTSLTIQCQVDSQVTMMFWYRQQPGQSLTLIATANQGSEATYESGFVIDKFPISRPNLTFSTLTVSNMSPEDSSIYLCSVVGQGPGNTIYFGEGSWLTVV.

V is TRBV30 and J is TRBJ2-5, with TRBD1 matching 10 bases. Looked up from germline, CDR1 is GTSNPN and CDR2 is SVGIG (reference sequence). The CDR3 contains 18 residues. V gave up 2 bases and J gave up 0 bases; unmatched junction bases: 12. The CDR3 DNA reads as TGTGCCTGGAGTTCCTACCGGGACAGGGGCCGGTACCAAGAGACCCAGTACTTC. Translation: CAWSSYRDRGRYQETQYF. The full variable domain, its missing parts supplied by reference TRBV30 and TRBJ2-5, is SQTIHQWPATLVQPVGSPLSLECTVEGTSNPNLYWYRQAAGRGLQLLFYSVGIGQISSEVPQNLSASRPQDRQFILSSKKLLLSDSGFYLCAWSSYRDRGRYQETQYFGPGTRLLVL.

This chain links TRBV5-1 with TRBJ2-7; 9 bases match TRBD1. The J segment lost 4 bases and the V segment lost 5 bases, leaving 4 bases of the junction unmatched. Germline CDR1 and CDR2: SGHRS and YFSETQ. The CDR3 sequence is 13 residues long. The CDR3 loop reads CASRGQGFYEQYF. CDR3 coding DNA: TGCGCCAGCAGGGGACAGGGTTTTTACGAGCAGTACTTC.

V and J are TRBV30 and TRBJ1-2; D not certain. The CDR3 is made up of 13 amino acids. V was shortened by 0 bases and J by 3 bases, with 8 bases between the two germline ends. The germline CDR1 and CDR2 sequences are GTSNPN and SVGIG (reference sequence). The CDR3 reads CAWSVRRDYGYTF. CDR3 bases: TGTGCCTGGAGTGTACGGAGGGACTATGGCTACACCTTC.

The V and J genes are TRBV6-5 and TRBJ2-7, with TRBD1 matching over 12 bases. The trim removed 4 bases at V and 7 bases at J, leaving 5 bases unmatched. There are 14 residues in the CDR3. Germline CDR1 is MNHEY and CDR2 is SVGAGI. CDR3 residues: CASSLGQGAFEQYF. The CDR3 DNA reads TGTGCCAGCAGTTTGGGACAGGGGGCATTTGAGCAGTACTTC.

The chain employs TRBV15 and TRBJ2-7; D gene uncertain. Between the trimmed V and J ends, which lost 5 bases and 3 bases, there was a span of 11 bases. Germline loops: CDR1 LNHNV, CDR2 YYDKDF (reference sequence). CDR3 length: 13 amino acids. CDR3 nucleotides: TGTGCCACCAGCCTAAAACAGAGCTACGAGCAGTACTTC. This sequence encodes CATSLKQSYEQYF.

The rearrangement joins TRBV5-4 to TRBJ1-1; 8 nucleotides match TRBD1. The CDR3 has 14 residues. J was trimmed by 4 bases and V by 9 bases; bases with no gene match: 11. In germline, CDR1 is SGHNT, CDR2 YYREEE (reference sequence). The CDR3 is CATTWGQEGTEAFF. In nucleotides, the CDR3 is TGTGCCACCACCTGGGGACAGGAAGGCACTGAAGCTTTCTTT.

CDR3 nucleotides: TGTGCCAGCAGTCCGCGGACAGCTAAGAACACTGAAGCTTTCTTT. Its protein product is CASSPRTAKNTEAFF. The V gene is TRBV28, the J gene TRBJ1-1, with a weak D call TRBD1 (6 bases). The CDR3 length is 15 residues. Between the trimmed V and J ends, which lost 5 bases and 1 base, there was a span of 14 bases. Germline V lookup: CDR1 MDHEN, CDR2 SYDVKM.

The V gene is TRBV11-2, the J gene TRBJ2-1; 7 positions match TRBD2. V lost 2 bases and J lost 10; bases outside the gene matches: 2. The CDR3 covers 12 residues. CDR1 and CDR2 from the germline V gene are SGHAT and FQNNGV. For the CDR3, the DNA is TGTGCCAGCAGCTTATTGCGGGAGGAGCAGTTCTTC. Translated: CASSLLREEQFF.

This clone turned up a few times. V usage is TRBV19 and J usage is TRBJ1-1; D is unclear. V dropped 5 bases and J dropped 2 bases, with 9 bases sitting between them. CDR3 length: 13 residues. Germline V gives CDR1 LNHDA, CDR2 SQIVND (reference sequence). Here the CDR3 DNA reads TGTGCCAGTAGTCCAACAGTTAACACTGAAGCTTTCTTT. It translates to CASSPTVNTEAFF.

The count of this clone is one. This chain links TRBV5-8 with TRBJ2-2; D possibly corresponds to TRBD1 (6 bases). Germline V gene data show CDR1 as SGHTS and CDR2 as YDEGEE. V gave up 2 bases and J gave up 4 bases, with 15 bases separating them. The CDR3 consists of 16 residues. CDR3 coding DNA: TGTGCCAGCAGCTTCTGGACAGACCCGAGCACCGGGGAGCTGTTTTTT. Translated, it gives CASSFWTDPSTGELFF. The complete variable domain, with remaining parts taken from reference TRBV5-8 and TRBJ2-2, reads EAGVTQSPTHLIKTRGQQATLRCSPISGHTSVYWYQQALGLGLQFLLWYDEGEERNRGNFPPRFSGRQFPNYSSELNVNALELEDSALYLCASSFWTDPSTGELFFGEGSRLTVL.

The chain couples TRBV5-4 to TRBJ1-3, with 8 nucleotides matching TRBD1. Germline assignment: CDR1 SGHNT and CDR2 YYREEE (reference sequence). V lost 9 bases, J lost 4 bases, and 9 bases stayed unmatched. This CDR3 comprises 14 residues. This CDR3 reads CATVGQGRGNTIYF. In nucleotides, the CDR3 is TGTGCCACCGTCGGACAGGGTAGAGGAAACACCATATATTTT.

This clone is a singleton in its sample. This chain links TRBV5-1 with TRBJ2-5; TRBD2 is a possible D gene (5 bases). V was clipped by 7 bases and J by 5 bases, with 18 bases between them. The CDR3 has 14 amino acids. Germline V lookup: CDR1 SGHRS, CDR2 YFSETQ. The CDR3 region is CASSTSGLVETQYF. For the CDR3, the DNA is TGCGCCAGCTCAACGTCGGGGTTGGTGGAGACCCAGTACTTC.